A single sample is the source of the 22 T cell receptor beta chains below, sequenced in a study of response to subunit inactivated influenza vaccine. TCRdb re-derived calls from the RT-PCR reads in MiXCR, one entry per CDR3 protein. Here the sample spans roughly 620,000 distinct CDR3 sequences, around 11% being singletons. This same sample was also part of a study on T cells expressing NK-cell markers. As that study records: The TCR beta cDNA came from 5'RACE template switching with UMIs.

The input for sequencing was PBMCs from blood, taken on the day of vaccination. The receptors originated from a man aged 50 to 59 who received an inactivated influenza vaccine.

The CDR3 protein is CSVEFLAGNTDTQYF. The CDR3 nucleotides read TGCAGCGTTGAATTTTTAGCGGGCAACACAGATACGCAGTATTTT. This chain links TRBV29-1 with TRBJ2-3, with TRBD2 identical over 7 bases. V lost 2 bases to trimming and J lost 2 bases; unmatched junction nucleotides: 7. Germline CDR1 reads SQVTM; CDR2 reads ANQGSEA. This CDR3 contains 15 residues.

CDR3 coding DNA: TGTGCCATCAGTGCTTTACAGGGCTACTCTGGAAACACCATATATTTT. This sequence encodes CAISALQGYSGNTIYF. The rearrangement joins TRBV10-3 to TRBJ1-3; weak D call: TRBD1 (6 bases). Trimming removed 4 bases at V and 0 bases at J, with 13 bases between. Germline values: CDR1 ENHRY, CDR2 SYGVKD. This CDR3 spans 16 amino acids.

J is TRBJ1-2 and V is TRBV4-1; D unresolved. Trimming stripped 0 bases from V and 0 bases from J, with 11 bases between. CDR1 is MGHRA and CDR2 is YSYEKL in the germline V gene. This CDR3 comprises 16 residues. The CDR3 region is CASSQEVAGTNYGYTF. For the CDR3, the DNA is TGCGCCAGCAGCCAAGAAGTGGCAGGTACTAACTATGGCTACACCTTC.

The table lists this clonotype with many counts. One end of the junction is discordant with germline, which a read error may explain. The chain joins TRBV5-1 to TRBJ2-7, with D unclear. This CDR3 has 14 amino acids. CDR1 is SGHRS, CDR2 YFSETQ, per germline. DNA of the CDR3: TGTGCCAGCAGCTTAGTGACGGATAGCTACGAGCAGTACTTC. The encoded protein is CASSLVTDSYEQYF.

The chain employs TRBV28 and TRBJ1-5; a possible D gene is TRBD1 (5 bases). The germline V gene has CDR1 MDHEN and CDR2 SYDVKM. This CDR3 has 14 residues. Trimming shortened V by 7 bases and J by 5 bases, and 15 bases separated the two germline ends. CDR3 nucleotides: TGTGCCAGCACCCCATGGGGGAGGTATCAGCCCCAGCATTTT. Protein sequence: CASTPWGRYQPQHF.

This chain uses TRBV12-3 or TRBV12-4 with TRBJ2-1, with TRBD2 matching 7 bases. The J segment lost 9 bases and the V segment lost 7 bases, leaving 9 bases of the junction unmatched. The CDR3 length is 13 residues. CDR3 sequence reads: CASTLGGGSEQFF. CDR3 nucleotides: TGTGCCAGCACCCTGGGGGGGGGAAGTGAGCAGTTCTTC.

This chain connects TRBV20-1 to TRBJ1-1; perhaps TRBD1 as D (5 bases). The CDR3 totals 13 residues. Germline V lookup: CDR1 DFQATT, CDR2 SNEGSKA (reference sequence). Trimming took off 6 bases at V and 2 bases at J, with 13 bases between the two ends. As DNA, the CDR3 is TGCAGTGCCGGGCGGGGCCCTAACACTGAAGCTTTCTTT. It codes for CSAGRGPNTEAFF.

The chain combines TRBV5-1 with TRBJ2-3, with a tentative D call TRBD2 (5 bases). Trimming stripped 2 bases from V and 6 bases from J, with 13 bases between. Germline V gene sequence: CDR1 SGHRS, CDR2 YFSETQ. This CDR3 is built from 14 residues. Here the CDR3 reads CASSFPGSSDTQYF. The CDR3 DNA is TGCGCCAGCAGCTTCCCGGGGTCCTCTGATACGCAGTATTTT.

This clonotype appeared a few times. The chain recombines TRBV20-1 with TRBJ2-5, with D unclear. The ends were cut back, 6 bases at V and 5 bases at J, with 13 bases in the middle. CDR3 length: 12 residues. Germline V gives CDR1 DFQATT, CDR2 SNEGSKA (reference sequence). CDR3 sequence: CSAPWLGETQYF. The CDR3, as DNA: TGCAGTGCGCCCTGGCTCGGGGAGACCCAGTACTTC.

This clonotype was counted a few times. The rearrangement joins TRBV6-4 to TRBJ2-1; TRBD1 matches 7 bases. Unmatched junction bases numbered 5, after V lost 6 bases and J lost 0 bases. The CDR3 has 15 residues. Germline CDR1 is MRHNA and CDR2 is SNTAGT. The CDR3 loop reads CASRRDSLSYNEQFF. The CDR3 coding sequence is TGTGCCAGCAGGAGGGACAGCCTCTCCTACAATGAGCAGTTCTTC.

The rearrangement links TRBV6-5 to TRBJ2-7; D could derive from TRBD1 or TRBD2 (5 bases each). In germline, CDR1 is MNHEY, CDR2 SVGAGI. V was pared by 3 bases and J by 3 bases, with 18 bases between. The CDR3 has 16 residues. The CDR3 coding sequence is TGTGCCAGCAGTTATGGGAGAGGGGCGTCGGGCTACGAGCAGTACTTC. This sequence encodes CASSYGRGASGYEQYF.

J is TRBJ2-3 and V is TRBV7-3; D uncertain. Germline values: CDR1 SGHTA, CDR2 FQGTGA. Trimming removed 5 bases at V and 0 bases at J, with 12 bases between. The CDR3 runs 15 residues. The CDR3 DNA follows: TGTGCCAGCAGCCGCCAGGCGGAGAGCACAGATACGCAGTATTTT. This translates into CASSRQAESTDTQYF.

V and J are TRBV7-8 and TRBJ2-1; maybe TRBD1 (5 bases). V shed 4 bases and J shed 9 bases, with 13 bases lying between them. From germline, CDR1 is SGHVS and CDR2 FQNEAQ. The length of the CDR3 is 13 residues. The chain's CDR3 is CASSYQGIGEQFF. In DNA, the CDR3 is TGTGCCAGCAGCTACCAGGGTATCGGTGAGCAGTTCTTC. The full variable domain, in which reference TRBV7-8 and TRBJ2-1 provide the parts outside the CDR3, is GAGVSQSPRYKVAKRGQDVALRCDPISGHVSLFWYQQALGQGPEFLTYFQNEAQLDKSGLPSDRFFAERPEGSVSTLKIQRTQQEDSAVYLCASSYQGIGEQFFGPGTRLTVL.

This chain uses TRBV4-2 with TRBJ2-3; 7 nucleotides line up with TRBD2. The germline V gene encodes CDR1 LGHNA and CDR2 YNFKEQ. The V and J ends lost 0 bases and 4 bases, in that order; junction bases with no gene match: 7. The CDR3 totals 16 residues. The DNA of the CDR3 is TGTGCCAGCAGCCAAGATGGACTAGTTTTTTCAGATACGCAGTATTTT. Translation gives CASSQDGLVFSDTQYF.

Only a few counts were recorded for this clonotype. The CDR3 region has the DNA TGTGCCACCAGTGATTTCCCGGGGGGCAATGAGCAGTTCTTC. Its protein product is CATSDFPGGNEQFF. V gene TRBV24-1 combines with J gene TRBJ2-1; 7 bases are shared with TRBD2. CDR3 length: 14 amino acids. Unmatched junction bases numbered 2, after V lost 1 base and J lost 6 bases. The germline gives CDR1 KGHDR, CDR2 SFDVKD.

This clonotype was seen repeatedly, ten times or more. The junction does not match germline at one end; this may be a read error. The chain is built from TRBV20-1 and TRBJ2-7; 8 nucleotides align to TRBD1. This CDR3 comprises 11 residues. Germline lookup yields CDR1 DFQATT and CDR2 SNEGSKA (reference sequence). The DNA for the CDR3 is TGCAGTGCTAGAGAAGGAGGACAGGGTAACTTC. Amino acids: CSAREGGQGNF.

This clonotype has just a few counts. This chain connects TRBV18 to TRBJ2-3; D is unclear. The germline CDR1 and CDR2 sequences are KGHSH and LQKENI. The germline V and J ends were trimmed by 2 bases and 0 bases, with 9 bases remaining between them. The CDR3 contains 15 residues. Here the CDR3 reads CASSPAQISTDTQYF. In DNA form, the CDR3 reads TGTGCCAGCTCACCAGCCCAGATAAGCACAGATACGCAGTATTTT.

This clonotype appeared a few times. J is TRBJ2-7 and V is TRBV6-1; D unresolved. Germline values: CDR1 MNHNS, CDR2 SASEGT. V was shortened by 7 bases and J by 2 bases, with 12 bases between the two germline ends. The CDR3 has 13 residues. The CDR3 bases are TGTGCCAGCAATCCGCAAGCCCCCTACGAGCAGTACTTC. Its translation: CASNPQAPYEQYF.

This clonotype showed up just a few times. The chain recombines TRBV20-1 with TRBJ2-3; no clear D. With 4 bases removed from V and 2 bases from J, the gap between germline ends came to 1 base. The germline V gene has CDR1 DFQATT and CDR2 SNEGSKA (reference sequence). This CDR3 is 10 amino acids long. The chain's CDR3 is CSANTDTQYF. The CDR3 coding sequence is TGCAGTGCTAACACAGATACGCAGTATTTT.

The chain carries TRBV20-1 and TRBJ2-3, with D maybe TRBD2 (6 bases). Germline CDR1 is DFQATT and CDR2 is SNEGSKA (reference sequence). V was clipped by 1 base and J by 0 bases, with 14 bases between them. The length of the CDR3 is 16 residues. The CDR3 is CSARGGLTASTDTQYF. CDR3 coding DNA: TGCAGTGCTAGAGGAGGACTAACCGCCAGCACAGATACGCAGTATTTT.

The genes are TRBV5-1 and TRBJ2-7, with 7 nucleotides matching TRBD2. Germline V CDR1 and CDR2: SGHRS, YFSETQ. V shed 2 bases and J 5 bases; nucleotides not matched to a gene: 10. CDR3 length: 15 amino acids. CDR3 amino acids: CASSFSSGWGDEQYF. The CDR3 region has the DNA TGCGCCAGCAGCTTTTCTAGCGGCTGGGGGGACGAGCAGTACTTC.

The V gene is TRBV4-3, the J gene TRBJ2-2; the D is unclear. Trimming removed 4 bases from V and 7 bases from J, with 10 bases in between. CDR1 and CDR2 (germline): LGHNA, YSLEER. This CDR3 has 13 residues. The DNA for the CDR3 is TGCGCCAGCAGCCGGATTGAAGGCGGGGAGCTGTTTTTT. Translating it yields CASSRIEGGELFF.